This T cell receptor (beta chain) was captured in a study of breast tumors, draining lymph nodes, adjacent tissues. CDR1 is SGHRS, CDR2 YFSETQ, per germline. The CDR3 loop spans 16 amino acids. V shed 0 bases and J shed 2 bases, with 12 bases lying between them. The lymph nodes were axillary draining lymph nodes from breast cancer patients. TCRdb analysed the multiplex PCR reads with MiXCR anew, one entry per CDR3 protein. The repertoire holds under 350,000 distinct CDR3 sequences, around 30% seen once, with 0.85% to 1.2% in the top ten. Ten or more counts support this clonotype. The chain links TRBV5-1 to TRBJ2-1, with D perhaps TRBD1 or TRBD2 (5 bases each). The sequence came from a female donor with breast cancer. Some clones in this sample may be carry-over from other donors' samples. Sequencing was carried out using axillary lymph node tissue. The CDR3 sequence is CASSLGGRITYNEQFF. CDR3 nucleotide sequence: TGCGCCAGCAGCTTGGGGGGACGGATAACCTACAATGAGCAGTTCTTC.